Below, 25 T cell receptor beta chains from the same sample are listed, as sequenced in a study of T cell responses to AZD1222 COVID-19 vaccine. Clones were sequenced by immunoSEQ multiplex PCR, and TCRdb holds only the in-frame ones, with some missing. The sample holds 150,000 or so clones, just over 90% seen once. This material consisted of peripheral blood, taken on day 0 of AZD1222 vaccination. These receptors were obtained from an adult in good health.

The rearrangement links TRBV2 to TRBJ1-1, with 8 nucleotides matching TRBD1. CDR1 is SNHLY, CDR2 FYNNEI, per germline. The CDR3 totals 16 residues. Trimming cost V 6 bases and J 5 bases; bases outside gene matches: 14. The chain's CDR3 is CASSPPLDREGTEAFF. CDR3 coding DNA: TGTGCCAGCAGCCCCCCCCTGGACAGGGAAGGGACTGAAGCTTTCTTT.

This chain uses TRBV11-2 with TRBJ2-1; D is possibly TRBD2 (5 bases). The CDR3 sequence is 14 residues long. V dropped 2 bases and J dropped 8 bases, with 13 bases sitting between them. Germline V gene data show CDR1 as SGHAT and CDR2 as FQNNGV. The CDR3: CASSLNSGPYEQFF. The CDR3, as DNA: TGTGCCAGCAGCTTAAACAGCGGCCCCTATGAGCAGTTCTTC.

The rearrangement links TRBV1 to TRBJ1-3; the DNA was not used to check the table's D call, TRBD1. TRBV1 is recorded as a pseudogene. This CDR3 has 14 amino acids. The CDR3 sequence: CTPLLREGGNTIYF. The CDR3 DNA reads as TGCACCCCTCTCCTCAGGGAAGGTGGAAACACCATATATTTT.

The chain has TRBV5-1 and TRBJ2-2; D ambiguous. CDR3 length equals 14 residues. The germline gives CDR1 SGHRS, CDR2 YFSETQ. V gave up 1 base and J gave up 8 bases, with 12 bases separating them. CDR3 region: CASSLRVAAGELFF. Here the CDR3 DNA reads TGCGCCAGCAGCTTGCGGGTAGCAGCTGGGGAGCTGTTTTTT.

The V and J genes are TRBV5-1 and TRBJ2-1, with TRBD1 matching 7 bases. This CDR3 has 17 residues. Germline assignment: CDR1 SGHRS and CDR2 YFSETQ. The V and J ends lost 2 bases and 0 bases, in that order; junction bases with no gene match: 8. CDR3 amino acids: CASSFGQVLSSYNEQFF. CDR3 bases: TGCGCCAGCAGCTTTGGACAGGTTTTGAGCTCCTACAATGAGCAGTTCTTC.

The rearrangement uses TRBV18 and TRBJ1-3; D unresolved. Germline V gene sequence: CDR1 KGHSH, CDR2 LQKENI. Trimming shortened V by 0 bases and J by 0 bases, and 9 bases separated the two germline ends. The length of the CDR3 is 16 residues. The CDR3 protein is CASSPPSVSSGNTIYF. In DNA, the CDR3 is TGTGCCAGCTCACCACCGTCGGTGAGCTCTGGAAACACCATATATTTT. Full variable domain (outside the CDR3, taken from reference TRBV18 and TRBJ1-3): NAGVMQNPRHLVRRRGQEARLRCSPMKGHSHVYWYRQLPEEGLKFMVYLQKENIIDESGMPKERFSAEFPKEGPSILRIQQVVRGDSAAYFCASSPPSVSSGNTIYFGEGSWLTVV.

The rearrangement links TRBV3-1 (or the pseudogene TRBV3-2) to TRBJ2-3, with 9 bases that match TRBD2. The CDR3 covers 15 residues. J was trimmed by 0 bases and V by 8 bases; bases with no gene match: 6. The germline V gene encodes CDR1 LGHDT and CDR2 YNNKEL (reference sequence). CDR3 residues: CASAQAGGSTDTQYF. The CDR3 nucleotides are TGTGCCAGCGCACAGGCGGGGGGGAGCACAGATACGCAGTATTTT.

The J gene is TRBJ1-2, the V gene TRBV6-5; D gene unclear. V lost 3 bases and J lost 2, with 16 bases in between. Germline-derived CDR1 and CDR2 are MNHEY and SVGAGI. CDR3 length: 16 residues. The CDR3 spells CASSYANGRGNYGYTF. The CDR3 region has the DNA TGTGCCAGCAGTTATGCGAATGGACGGGGAAACTATGGCTACACCTTC.

The V call is TRBV5-1, the J call TRBJ1-2, with D tentatively TRBD1 (6 bases). The CDR3 extends over 15 amino acids. Germline V lookup: CDR1 SGHRS, CDR2 YFSETQ. V dropped 2 bases and J dropped 7 bases, with 18 bases sitting between them. The CDR3 DNA reads as TGCGCCAGCAGCTTAGGCCCGGCCAACAGGGTTGGCTACACCTTC. Its translation is CASSLGPANRVGYTF.

Only one count was recorded for this clone. The chain has TRBV6-5 and TRBJ2-7, with 11 bases aligning to TRBD1. Germline-derived CDR1 and CDR2 are MNHEY and SVGAGI. J was trimmed by 7 bases and V by 4 bases; bases with no gene match: 6. The CDR3 consists of 14 residues. The CDR3 sequence is CASSFGTGGEEQYF. CDR3 in DNA: TGTGCCAGCAGTTTCGGGACAGGGGGAGAAGAGCAGTACTTC.

The chain recombines TRBV25-1 with TRBJ1-1; no definite D call. In germline, CDR1 is MGHDK, CDR2 SYGVNS. This CDR3 contains 13 residues. V was cut by 10 bases and J by 4 bases, with 16 bases left in between. CDR3 loop: CATQRPGSTEAFF. CDR3 sequence (DNA): TGTGCCACGCAAAGACCTGGGTCCACTGAAGCTTTCTTT. The full variable domain, in which reference TRBV25-1 and TRBJ1-1 provide the parts outside the CDR3, is EADIYQTPRYLVIGTGKKITLECSQTMGHDKMYWYQQDPGMELHLIHYSYGVNSTEKGDLSSESTVSRIRTEHFPLTLESARPSHTSQYLCATQRPGSTEAFFGQGTRLTVV.

This sequence joins TRBV5-4 and TRBJ2-2; D gene unclear. Germline loops: CDR1 SGHNT, CDR2 YYREEE (reference sequence). The CDR3 extends over 12 amino acids. The V end lost 0 bases, the J end lost 7 bases, and 4 bases lay between the germline ends. The CDR3: CASSLVDGELFF. The DNA for the CDR3 is TGTGCCAGCAGCTTGGTGGACGGGGAGCTGTTTTTT.

The rearrangement uses TRBV18 and TRBJ1-2, with a possible D match to TRBD1 (5 bases). The CDR3 consists of 15 residues. Per the germline V gene, CDR1 is KGHSH and CDR2 is LQKENI. V gave up 0 bases and J gave up 2 bases, with 10 bases separating them. The CDR3 DNA is TGTGCCAGCTCACCACCGGGGACCGCGAACTATGGCTACACCTTC. It translates to CASSPPGTANYGYTF.

The gene calls are TRBV20-1 and TRBJ2-7; D is unclear. The CDR3 is 11 residues long. Trimming stripped 3 bases from V and 1 base from J, with 4 bases between. The germline CDR1 and CDR2 sequences are DFQATT and SNEGSKA (reference sequence). CDR3 protein: CSARVSYEQYF. For the CDR3, the DNA is TGCAGTGCTAGGGTATCCTACGAGCAGTACTTC.

The chain carries TRBV3-1 (or the pseudogene TRBV3-2) and TRBJ2-2; D not resolved. The V end was cut by 1 base, the J end by 5 bases, with 11 bases between. CDR3 size: 15 residues. Germline V CDR1 and CDR2: LGHDT, YNNKEL (reference sequence). The CDR3 nucleotides read TGTGCCAGCAGCCAAGGACTTCGAACGACCGGGGAGCTGTTTTTT. This encodes CASSQGLRTTGELFF.

This sequence joins TRBV27 and TRBJ1-2; TRBD1 agrees at 11 bases. The CDR3 totals 14 residues. Trimming took 8 bases from V and 3 from J; bases not matched to a gene: 5. CDR1 and CDR2 (germline): MNHEY, SMNVEV (reference sequence). In DNA, the CDR3 is TGTGCCAGCGGGACAGGGGGTCCCTACTATGGCTACACCTTC. The encoded protein is CASGTGGPYYGYTF.

The chain carries TRBV5-5 and TRBJ2-3, with D tentatively TRBD2 (7 bases). Trimming cost V 3 bases and J 9 bases, with 20 bases left between them. The CDR3 length is 15 residues. Germline V gives CDR1 SGHKS, CDR2 YYEKEE (reference sequence). The CDR3 coding sequence is TGTGCCAGCAGCTGGGGGGCGGGAGCCCCTATCACGCAGTATTTT. This encodes CASSWGAGAPITQYF.

This rearrangement joins TRBV24-1 to TRBJ2-2; TRBD1 matches 7 bases. The CDR3 is 13 amino acids. The V and J ends lost 12 bases and 4 bases, in that order; junction bases with no gene match: 7. Germline CDR1 and CDR2: KGHDR and SFDVKD. The CDR3 DNA reads TGTGCCGCGAAGGGACAGTCCACCGGGGAGCTGTTTTTT. Amino acid sequence: CAAKGQSTGELFF.

V gene TRBV20-1 combines with J gene TRBJ2-6; 7 bases line up with TRBD1. The CDR3 extends over 16 amino acids. The ends lost 3 bases at V and 2 bases at J; junction bases unmatched: 7. Germline V gives CDR1 DFQATT, CDR2 SNEGSKA (reference sequence). The CDR3 sequence: CSASKGQGAGANVLTF. CDR3 bases: TGCAGTGCTAGTAAGGGGCAGGGGGCTGGGGCCAACGTCCTGACTTTC.

V gene TRBV20-1 combines with J gene TRBJ1-1; unclear D gene. The germline CDR1 and CDR2 sequences are DFQATT and SNEGSKA (reference sequence). The CDR3 has 11 amino acids. With 5 bases removed from V and 8 bases from J, the gap between germline ends came to 12 bases. The CDR3 sequence: CSAPSPGEAFF. DNA for the CDR3: TGCAGTGCTCCGAGTCCGGGAGAAGCTTTCTTT.

The chain recombines TRBV19 with TRBJ2-5; the match to TRBD2 covers 8 bases. The CDR3 extends over 19 amino acids. V shed 6 bases and J 7 bases; nucleotides not matched to a gene: 25. Germline assignment: CDR1 LNHDA and CDR2 SQIVND (reference sequence). The CDR3 nucleotides read TGTGCCAGTAGCCCCCCGGTTATGATTCCAGCGGGAGAAGCGGTGACCCAGTACTTC. Amino acid sequence: CASSPPVMIPAGEAVTQYF. The whole variable domain, remainder taken from reference TRBV19 and TRBJ2-5, is DGGITQSPKYLFRKEGQNVTLSCEQNLNHDAMYWYRQDPGQGLRLIYYSQIVNDFQKGDIAEGYSVSREKKESFPLTVTSAQKNPTAFYLCASSPPVMIPAGEAVTQYFGPGTRLLVL.

This chain uses TRBV25-1 with TRBJ1-1; D is uncertain. Germline lookup yields CDR1 MGHDK and CDR2 SYGVNS. There are 12 residues in the CDR3. V lost 4 bases, J lost 3 bases, and 6 bases lay in between. For the CDR3, the DNA is TGTGCCAGCAGTGTTGGGGACACTGAAGCTTTCTTT. It encodes CASSVGDTEAFF.

This chain connects TRBV12-3 or TRBV12-4 to TRBJ1-1; D unresolved. Trimming took off 3 bases at V and 6 bases at J, with 11 bases between the two ends. This CDR3 spans 13 amino acids. Here the CDR3 reads CASSFRVRPEAFF. The CDR3 nucleotides are TGTGCCAGCAGTTTTCGGGTGAGGCCTGAAGCTTTCTTT.

This chain uses TRBV5-1 with TRBJ1-5, with 7 bases matching TRBD1. Germline assignment: CDR1 SGHRS and CDR2 YFSETQ. The CDR3 length is 14 residues. V shed 0 bases and J 7 bases; nucleotides not matched to a gene: 4. DNA of the CDR3: TGCGCCAGCAGCTTGGGGGACAGTGCGCAGCCCCAGCATTTT. The encoded protein is CASSLGDSAQPQHF.

The chain has TRBV28 and TRBJ2-7, with a possible D match to TRBD2 (7 bases). Germline CDR1 and CDR2: MDHEN and SYDVKM. The V end lost 7 bases, the J end lost 5 bases, and 15 bases lay between the germline ends. CDR3 size: 13 residues. CDR3 loop: CASIMGGRDEQYF. The CDR3 DNA is TGTGCCAGCATCATGGGGGGGCGGGACGAGCAGTACTTC.